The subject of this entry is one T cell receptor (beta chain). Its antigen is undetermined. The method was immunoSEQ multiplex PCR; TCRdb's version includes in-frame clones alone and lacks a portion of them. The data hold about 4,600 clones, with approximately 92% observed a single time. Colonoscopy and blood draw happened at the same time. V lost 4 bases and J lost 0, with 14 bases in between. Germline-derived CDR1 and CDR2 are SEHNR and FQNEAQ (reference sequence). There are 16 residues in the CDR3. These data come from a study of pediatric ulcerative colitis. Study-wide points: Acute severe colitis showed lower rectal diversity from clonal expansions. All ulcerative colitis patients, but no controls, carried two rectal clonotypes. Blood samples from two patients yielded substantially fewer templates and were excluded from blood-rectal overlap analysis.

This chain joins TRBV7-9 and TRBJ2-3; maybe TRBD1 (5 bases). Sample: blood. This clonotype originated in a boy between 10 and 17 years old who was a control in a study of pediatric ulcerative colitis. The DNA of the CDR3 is TGTGCCAGCAGCTCACAGGACCAACCAAGCACAGATACGCAGTATTTT. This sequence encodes CASSSQDQPSTDTQYF.